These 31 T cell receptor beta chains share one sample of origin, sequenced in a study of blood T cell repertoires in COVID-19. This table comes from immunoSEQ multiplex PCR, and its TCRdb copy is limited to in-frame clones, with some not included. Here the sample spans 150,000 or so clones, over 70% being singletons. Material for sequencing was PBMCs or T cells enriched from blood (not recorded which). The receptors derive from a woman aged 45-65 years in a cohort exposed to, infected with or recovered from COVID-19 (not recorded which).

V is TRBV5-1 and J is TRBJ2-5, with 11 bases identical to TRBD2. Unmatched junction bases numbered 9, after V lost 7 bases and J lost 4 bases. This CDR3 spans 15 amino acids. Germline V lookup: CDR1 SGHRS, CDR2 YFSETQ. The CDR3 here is CASHPLAGGGETQYF. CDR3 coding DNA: TGCGCCAGCCACCCGCTAGCGGGAGGTGGAGAGACCCAGTACTTC.

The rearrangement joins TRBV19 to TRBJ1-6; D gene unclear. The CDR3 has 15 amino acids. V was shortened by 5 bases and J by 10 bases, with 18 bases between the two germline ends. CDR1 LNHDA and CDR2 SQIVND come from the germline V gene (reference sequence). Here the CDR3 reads CASSAELQSRSPLHF. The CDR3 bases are TGTGCCAGTAGTGCCGAATTACAGAGTCGGTCACCCCTCCACTTT. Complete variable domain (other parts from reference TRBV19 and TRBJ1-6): DGGITQSPKYLFRKEGQNVTLSCEQNLNHDAMYWYRQDPGQGLRLIYYSQIVNDFQKGDIAEGYSVSREKKESFPLTVTSAQKNPTAFYLCASSAELQSRSPLHFGNGTRLTVT.

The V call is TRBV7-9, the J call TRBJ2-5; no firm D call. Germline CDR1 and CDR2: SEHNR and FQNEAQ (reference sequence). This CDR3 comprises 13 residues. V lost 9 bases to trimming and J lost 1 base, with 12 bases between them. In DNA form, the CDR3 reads TGTGCCAGTACCCACACGTCCCAAGAGACCCAGTACTTC. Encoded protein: CASTHTSQETQYF. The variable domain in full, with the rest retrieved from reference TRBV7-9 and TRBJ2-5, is DTGVSQNPRHKITKRGQNVTFRCDPISEHNRLYWYRQTLGQGPEFLTYFQNEAQLEKSRLLSDRFSAERPKGSFSTLEIQRTEQGDSAMYLCASTHTSQETQYFGPGTRLLVL.

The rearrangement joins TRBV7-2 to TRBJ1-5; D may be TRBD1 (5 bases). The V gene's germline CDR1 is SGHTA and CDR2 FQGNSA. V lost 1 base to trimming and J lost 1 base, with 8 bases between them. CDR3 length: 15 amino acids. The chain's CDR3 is CASSLVSGSNQPQHF. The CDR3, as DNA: TGTGCCAGCAGCTTAGTTTCAGGGAGCAATCAGCCCCAGCATTTT.

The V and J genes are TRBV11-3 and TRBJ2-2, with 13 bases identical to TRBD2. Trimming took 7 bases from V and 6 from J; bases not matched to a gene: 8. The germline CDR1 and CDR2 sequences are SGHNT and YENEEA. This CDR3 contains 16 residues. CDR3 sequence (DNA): TGTGCCAGCACCCAAGGACTAGCGGGAGTGCCCGGGGAGCTGTTTTTT. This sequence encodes CASTQGLAGVPGELFF.

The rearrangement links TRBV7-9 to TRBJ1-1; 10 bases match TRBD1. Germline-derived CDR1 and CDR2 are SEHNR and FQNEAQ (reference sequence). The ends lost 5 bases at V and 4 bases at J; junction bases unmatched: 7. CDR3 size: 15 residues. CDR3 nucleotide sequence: TGTGCCAGCAGCCAGAAGACAGGGGGCGGCACTGAAGCTTTCTTT. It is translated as CASSQKTGGGTEAFF.

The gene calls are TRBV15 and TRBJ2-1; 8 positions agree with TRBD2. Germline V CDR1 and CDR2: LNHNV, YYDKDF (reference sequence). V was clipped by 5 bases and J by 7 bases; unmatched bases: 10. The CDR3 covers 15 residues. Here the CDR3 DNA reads TGTGCCACCAGCTCAGCGGGAGTCTATGGGAATGAGCAGTTCTTC. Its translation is CATSSAGVYGNEQFF.

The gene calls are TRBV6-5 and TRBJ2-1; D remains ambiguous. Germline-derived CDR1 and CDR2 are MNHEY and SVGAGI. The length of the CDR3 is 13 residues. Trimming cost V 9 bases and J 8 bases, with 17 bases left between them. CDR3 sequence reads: CASRINSVDEQFF. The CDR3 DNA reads TGTGCCAGTCGAATAAACTCCGTGGATGAGCAGTTCTTC.

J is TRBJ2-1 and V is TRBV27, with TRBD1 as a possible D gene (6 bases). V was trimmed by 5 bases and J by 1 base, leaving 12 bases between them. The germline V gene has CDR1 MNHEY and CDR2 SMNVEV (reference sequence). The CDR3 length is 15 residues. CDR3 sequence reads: CASSLLGASYNEQFF. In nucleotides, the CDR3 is TGTGCCAGCAGTCTCCTGGGGGCATCCTACAATGAGCAGTTCTTC.

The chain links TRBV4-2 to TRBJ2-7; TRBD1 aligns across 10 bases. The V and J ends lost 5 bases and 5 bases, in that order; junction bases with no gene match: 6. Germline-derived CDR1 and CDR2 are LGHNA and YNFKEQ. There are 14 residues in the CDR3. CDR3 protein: CASSSGTGVDEQYF. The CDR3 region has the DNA TGTGCCAGCAGCTCCGGGACAGGGGTGGACGAGCAGTACTTC.

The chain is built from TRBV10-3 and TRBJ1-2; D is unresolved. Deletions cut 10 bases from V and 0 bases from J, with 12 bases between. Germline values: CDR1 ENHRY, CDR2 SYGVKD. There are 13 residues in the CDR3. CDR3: CATLEGANYGYTF. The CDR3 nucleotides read TGTGCCACCCTGGAGGGAGCTAACTATGGCTACACCTTC.

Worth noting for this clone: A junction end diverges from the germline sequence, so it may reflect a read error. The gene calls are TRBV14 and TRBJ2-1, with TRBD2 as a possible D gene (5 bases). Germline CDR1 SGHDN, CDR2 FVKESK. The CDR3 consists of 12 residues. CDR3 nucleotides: TGTGCCAGCAGCCAAGTAGGTGGGAGTAGGCTCTTC. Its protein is CASSQVGGSRLF.

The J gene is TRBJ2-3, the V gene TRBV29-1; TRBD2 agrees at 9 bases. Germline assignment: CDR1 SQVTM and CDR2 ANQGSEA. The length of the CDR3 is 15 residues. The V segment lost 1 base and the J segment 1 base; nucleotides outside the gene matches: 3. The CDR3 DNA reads TGCAGCGTTGAAGCCTGGACTAGCGGCACAGATACGCAGTATTTT. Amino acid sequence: CSVEAWTSGTDTQYF.

For the CDR3, the DNA is TGTGCCAGCTCACCGAGGGAAGGGGGGAACACTGAAGCTTTCTTT. Protein sequence: CASSPREGGNTEAFF. The chain joins TRBV18 to TRBJ1-1, with D perhaps TRBD1 (6 bases). Trimming took off 3 bases at V and 1 base at J, with 12 bases between the two ends. The CDR3 spans 15 residues. Germline-derived CDR1 and CDR2 are KGHSH and LQKENI.

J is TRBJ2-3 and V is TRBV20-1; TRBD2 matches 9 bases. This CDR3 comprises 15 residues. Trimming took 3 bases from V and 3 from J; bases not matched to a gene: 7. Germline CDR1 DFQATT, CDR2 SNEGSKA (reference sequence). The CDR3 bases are TGCAGTGCTAGTAGGGCGGGAGGGCCAACAGATACGCAGTATTTT. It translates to CSASRAGGPTDTQYF.

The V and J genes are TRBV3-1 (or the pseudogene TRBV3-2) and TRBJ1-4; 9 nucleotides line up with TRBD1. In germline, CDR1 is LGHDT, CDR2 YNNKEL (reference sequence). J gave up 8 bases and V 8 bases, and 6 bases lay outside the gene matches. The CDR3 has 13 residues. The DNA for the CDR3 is TGTGCCAGCGGCACGGACAGGGGAGAAAAACTGTTTTTT. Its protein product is CASGTDRGEKLFF.

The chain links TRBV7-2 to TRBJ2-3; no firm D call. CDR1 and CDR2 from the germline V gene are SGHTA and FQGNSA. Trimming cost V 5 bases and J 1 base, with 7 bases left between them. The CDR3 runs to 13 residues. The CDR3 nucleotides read TGTGCCAGCAGCATCGCGGGCACAGATACGCAGTATTTT. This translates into CASSIAGTDTQYF.

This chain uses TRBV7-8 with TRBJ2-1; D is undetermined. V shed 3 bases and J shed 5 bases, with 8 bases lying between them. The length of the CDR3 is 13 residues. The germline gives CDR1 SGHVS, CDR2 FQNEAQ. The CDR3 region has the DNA TGTGCCAGCAGCTTTGGCACGAACAATGAGCAGTTCTTC. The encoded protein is CASSFGTNNEQFF.

This CDR3 reads CATSDPTEGGETQYF. The CDR3 DNA follows: TGTGCCACCAGTGATCCGACCGAAGGAGGGGAGACCCAGTACTTC. This chain uses TRBV24-1 with TRBJ2-5; the D gene is possibly TRBD2 (6 bases). Trimming shortened V by 3 bases and J by 5 bases, and 15 bases separated the two germline ends. This CDR3 has 15 residues. The germline CDR1 and CDR2 sequences are KGHDR and SFDVKD.

Here the CDR3 DNA reads TGTGCCAGCTCGACCGGGACAGGGGATATTGGGACCCAGTACTTC. Protein sequence: CASSTGTGDIGTQYF. J is TRBJ2-5 and V is TRBV18; 10 positions match TRBD1. The CDR3 consists of 15 residues. The trim removed 6 bases at V and 7 bases at J, leaving 11 bases unmatched. The germline CDR1 and CDR2 sequences are KGHSH and LQKENI.

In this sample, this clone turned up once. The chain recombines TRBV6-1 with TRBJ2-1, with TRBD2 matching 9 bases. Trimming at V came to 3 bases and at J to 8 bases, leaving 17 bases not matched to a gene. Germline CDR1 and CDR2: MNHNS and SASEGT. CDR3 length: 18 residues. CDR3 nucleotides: TGTGCCAGCAGTGACGGGGCGCGGTCTAGCGGGACTCTCGATGAGCAGTTCTTC. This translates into CASSDGARSSGTLDEQFF.

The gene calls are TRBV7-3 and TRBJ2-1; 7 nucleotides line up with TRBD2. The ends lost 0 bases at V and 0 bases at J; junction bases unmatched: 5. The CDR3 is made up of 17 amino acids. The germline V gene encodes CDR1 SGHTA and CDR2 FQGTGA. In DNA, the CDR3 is TGTGCCAGCAGCTTAACCTCGGGGGGAAGCTCCTACAATGAGCAGTTCTTC. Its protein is CASSLTSGGSSYNEQFF. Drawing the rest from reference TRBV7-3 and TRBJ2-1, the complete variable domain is GAGVSQTPSNKVTEKGKYVELRCDPISGHTALYWYRQSLGQGPEFLIYFQGTGAADDSGLPNDRFFAVRPEGSVSTLKIQRTERGDSAVYLCASSLTSGGSSYNEQFFGPGTRLTVL.

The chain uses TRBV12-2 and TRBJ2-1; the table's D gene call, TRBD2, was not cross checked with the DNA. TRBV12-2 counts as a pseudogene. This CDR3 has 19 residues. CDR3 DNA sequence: TGTGCAAGTCCCTTAGCGGAACTAGCGGGAGGACCAGGGAGCGATGAGCAGTTCTTC. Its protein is CASPLAELAGGPGSDEQFF.

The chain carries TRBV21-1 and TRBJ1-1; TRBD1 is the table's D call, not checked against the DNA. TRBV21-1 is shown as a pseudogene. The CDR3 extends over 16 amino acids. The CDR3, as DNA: TGTGCCAGCAGTAATCAAGGTGGCAGGGCTAACACTGAAGCTTTCTTT. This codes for CASSNQGGRANTEAFF.

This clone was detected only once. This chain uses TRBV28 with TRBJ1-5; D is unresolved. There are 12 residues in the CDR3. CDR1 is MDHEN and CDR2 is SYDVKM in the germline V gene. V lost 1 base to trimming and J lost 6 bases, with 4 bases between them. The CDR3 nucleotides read TGTGCCAGCAGTTTATATCTTCAGCCCCAGCATTTT. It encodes CASSLYLQPQHF.

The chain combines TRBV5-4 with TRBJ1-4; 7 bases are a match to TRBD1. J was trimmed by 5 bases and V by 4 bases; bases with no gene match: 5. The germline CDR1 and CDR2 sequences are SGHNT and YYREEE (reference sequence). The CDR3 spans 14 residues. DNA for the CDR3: TGTGCCAGCAGCCGTGGGACAGTAAATGAAAAACTGTTTTTT. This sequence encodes CASSRGTVNEKLFF.

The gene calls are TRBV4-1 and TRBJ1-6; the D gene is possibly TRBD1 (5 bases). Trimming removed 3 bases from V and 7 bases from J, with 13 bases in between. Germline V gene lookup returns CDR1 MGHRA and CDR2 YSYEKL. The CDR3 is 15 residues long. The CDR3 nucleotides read TGCGCCAGCAGCCAGACGACAGCGATAAATTCACCCCTCCACTTT. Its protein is CASSQTTAINSPLHF.

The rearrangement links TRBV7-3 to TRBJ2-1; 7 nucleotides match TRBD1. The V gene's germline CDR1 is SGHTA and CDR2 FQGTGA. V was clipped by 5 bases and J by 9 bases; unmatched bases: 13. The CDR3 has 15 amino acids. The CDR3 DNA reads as TGTGCCAGCAGCCAGTTGAGGGGGCCCGAGATTGAGCAGTTCTTC. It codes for CASSQLRGPEIEQFF.

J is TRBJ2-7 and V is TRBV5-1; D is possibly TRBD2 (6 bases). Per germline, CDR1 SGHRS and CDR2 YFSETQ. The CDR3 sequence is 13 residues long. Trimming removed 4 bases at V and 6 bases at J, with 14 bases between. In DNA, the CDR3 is TGCGCCAGCAGCATGGGGACTGCGAGCGAGCAGTACTTC. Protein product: CASSMGTASEQYF.

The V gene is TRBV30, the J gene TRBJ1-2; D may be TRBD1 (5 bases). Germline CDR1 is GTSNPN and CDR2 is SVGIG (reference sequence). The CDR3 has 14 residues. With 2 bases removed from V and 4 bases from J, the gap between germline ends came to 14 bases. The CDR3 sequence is CAWSRLDSFYGYTF. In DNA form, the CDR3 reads TGTGCCTGGAGTCGCCTCGACAGCTTCTATGGCTACACCTTC.

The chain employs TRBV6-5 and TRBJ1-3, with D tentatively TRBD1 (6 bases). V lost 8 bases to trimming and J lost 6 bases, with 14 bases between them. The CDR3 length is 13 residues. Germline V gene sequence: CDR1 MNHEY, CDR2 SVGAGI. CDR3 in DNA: TGTGCCAGCCGACGAGGGGGTTTAAACACCATATATTTT. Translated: CASRRGGLNTIYF.